This T cell receptor beta chain was found in a study of blood T cell repertoires in COVID-19. Study-wide context: COVID-19 samples, acute and convalescent, were from the United States, Italy and Spain. T cells, B-cell-depleted T cells, or PBMCs supplied cDNA or gDNA.

This CDR3 spans 15 amino acids. The ends lost 6 bases at V and 4 bases at J; junction bases unmatched: 8. The germline V gene has CDR1 MNHEY and CDR2 SVGAGI. Generated by immunoSEQ multiplex PCR, the TCRdb table keeps only in-frame clones and is missing some. The sample lists 35,000 to 45,000 clones, roughly 68% seen once, with approximately 60% in the top ten. The receptor's source is a man at least 80 years old with acute or convalescent COVID-19. V and J are TRBV6-5 and TRBJ2-7; 11 bases are a match to TRBD2. The sequencing input was peripheral blood. CDR3 loop: CASSGLAGAHYEQYF. DNA of the CDR3: TGTGCCAGCAGCGGACTAGCGGGCGCCCATTACGAGCAGTACTTC.